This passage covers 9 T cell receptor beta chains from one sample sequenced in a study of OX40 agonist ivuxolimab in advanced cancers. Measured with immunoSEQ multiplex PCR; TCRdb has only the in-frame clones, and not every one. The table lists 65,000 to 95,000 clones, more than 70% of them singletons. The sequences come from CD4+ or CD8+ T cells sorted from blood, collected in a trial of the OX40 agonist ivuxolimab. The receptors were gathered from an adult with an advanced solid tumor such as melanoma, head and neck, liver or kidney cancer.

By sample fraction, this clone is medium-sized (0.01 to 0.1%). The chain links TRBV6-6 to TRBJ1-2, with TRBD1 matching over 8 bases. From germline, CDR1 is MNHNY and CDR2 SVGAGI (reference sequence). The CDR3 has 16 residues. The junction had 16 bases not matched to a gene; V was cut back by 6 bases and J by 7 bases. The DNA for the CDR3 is TGTGCCAGCAGCTCCGGGACAGGAGGGATTGGTGCTGGCTACACCTTC. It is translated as CASSSGTGGIGAGYTF.

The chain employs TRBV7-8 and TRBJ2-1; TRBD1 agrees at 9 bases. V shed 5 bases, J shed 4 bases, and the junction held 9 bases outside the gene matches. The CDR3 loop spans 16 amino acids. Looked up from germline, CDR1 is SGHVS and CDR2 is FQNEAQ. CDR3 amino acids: CASSRSDRGGYNEQFF. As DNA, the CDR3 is TGTGCCAGCAGCCGCTCGGACAGGGGAGGGTACAATGAGCAGTTCTTC. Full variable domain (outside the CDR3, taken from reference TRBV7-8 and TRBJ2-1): GAGVSQSPRYKVAKRGQDVALRCDPISGHVSLFWYQQALGQGPEFLTYFQNEAQLDKSGLPSDRFFAERPEGSVSTLKIQRTQQEDSAVYLCASSRSDRGGYNEQFFGPGTRLTVL.

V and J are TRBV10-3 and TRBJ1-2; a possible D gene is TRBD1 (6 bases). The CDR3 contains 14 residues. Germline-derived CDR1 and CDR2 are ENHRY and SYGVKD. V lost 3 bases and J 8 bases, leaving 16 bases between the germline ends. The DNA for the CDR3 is TGTGCCATCAGTGAAATTGGGGGGGCCTCGGGCTACACCTTC. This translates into CAISEIGGASGYTF.

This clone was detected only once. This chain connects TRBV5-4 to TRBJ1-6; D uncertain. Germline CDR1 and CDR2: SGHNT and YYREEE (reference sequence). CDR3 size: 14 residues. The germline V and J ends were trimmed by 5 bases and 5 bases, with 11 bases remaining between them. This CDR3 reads CASRPGRHNSPLHF. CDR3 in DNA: TGTGCCAGCAGACCTGGACGACATAATTCACCCCTCCACTTT. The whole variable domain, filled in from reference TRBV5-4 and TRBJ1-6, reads ETGVTQSPTHLIKTRGQQVTLRCSSQSGHNTVSWYQQALGQGPQFIFQYYREEENGRGNFPPRFSGLQFPNYSSELNVNALELDDSALYLCASRPGRHNSPLHFGNGTRLTVT.

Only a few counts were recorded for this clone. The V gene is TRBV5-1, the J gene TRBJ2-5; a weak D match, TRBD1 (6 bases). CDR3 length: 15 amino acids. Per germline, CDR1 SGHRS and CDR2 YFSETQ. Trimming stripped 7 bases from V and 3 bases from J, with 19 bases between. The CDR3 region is CASGKNGGPEETQYF. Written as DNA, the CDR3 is TGCGCCAGCGGTAAAAATGGGGGCCCCGAAGAGACCCAGTACTTC. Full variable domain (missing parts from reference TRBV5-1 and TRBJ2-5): KAGVTQTPRYLIKTRGQQVTLSCSPISGHRSVSWYQQTPGQGLQFLFEYFSETQRNKGNFPGRFSGRQFSNSRSEMNVSTLELGDSALYLCASGKNGGPEETQYFGPGTRLLVL.

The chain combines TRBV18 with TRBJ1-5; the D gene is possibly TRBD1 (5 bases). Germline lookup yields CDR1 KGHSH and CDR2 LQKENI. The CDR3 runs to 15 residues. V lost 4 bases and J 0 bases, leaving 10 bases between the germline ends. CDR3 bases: TGTGCCAGCTCACAAGACAGCTATAGCAATCAGCCCCAGCATTTT. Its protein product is CASSQDSYSNQPQHF.

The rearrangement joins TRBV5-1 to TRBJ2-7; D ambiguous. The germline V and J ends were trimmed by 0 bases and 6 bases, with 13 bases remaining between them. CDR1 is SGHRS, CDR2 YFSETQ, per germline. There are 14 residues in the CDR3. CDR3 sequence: CASSLVGRAGEQYF. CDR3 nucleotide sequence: TGCGCCAGCAGCTTGGTGGGTAGGGCCGGCGAGCAGTACTTC.

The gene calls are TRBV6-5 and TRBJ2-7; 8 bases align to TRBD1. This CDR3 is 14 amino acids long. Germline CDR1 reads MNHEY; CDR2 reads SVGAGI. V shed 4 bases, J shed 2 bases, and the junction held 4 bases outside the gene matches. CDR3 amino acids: CASSFRDRTYEQYF. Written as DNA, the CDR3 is TGTGCCAGCAGTTTCCGGGACAGGACCTACGAGCAGTACTTC.

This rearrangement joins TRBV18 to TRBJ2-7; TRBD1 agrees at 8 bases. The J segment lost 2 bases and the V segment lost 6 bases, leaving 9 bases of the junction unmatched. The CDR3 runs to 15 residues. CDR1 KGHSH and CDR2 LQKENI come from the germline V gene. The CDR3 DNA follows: TGTGCCAGCTCTCCAACCCCGGACAGGGCCTACGAGCAGTACTTC. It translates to CASSPTPDRAYEQYF. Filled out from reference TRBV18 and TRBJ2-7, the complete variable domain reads NAGVMQNPRHLVRRRGQEARLRCSPMKGHSHVYWYRQLPEEGLKFMVYLQKENIIDESGMPKERFSAEFPKEGPSILRIQQVVRGDSAAYFCASSPTPDRAYEQYFGPGTRLTVT.